This T cell receptor beta chain was documented in a study of cytomegalovirus exposure and HLA in healthy donors. Study conclusions and caveats: Most of the TCR beta V segments (in an earlier analysis) were productive either about 87% or about 30% of the time.

Details on this clone: Its antigen is unidentified.

PCR was performed using 60 Vbeta and 13 Jbeta primers. Data came from immunoSEQ multiplex PCR; TCRdb stores just in-frame clones and leaves some out. This sample carries under 200,000 clones, roughly 80% of them seen once, and the ten largest clones take more than 2%. The germline CDR1 and CDR2 sequences are LGHNA and YSLEER. Trimming took off 2 bases at V and 8 bases at J, with 15 bases between the two ends. The CDR3 loop spans 15 amino acids. The TCR sequence derives from a man aged 50 or older in good health and CMV-seropositive. V gene TRBV4-3 combines with J gene TRBJ1-4, with a possible D match to TRBD1 (6 bases). Sample: PBMCs. As DNA, the CDR3 is TGCGCCAGCAGCCAATATTGGGGGGGCGCGGAAAAACTGTTTTTT. It translates to CASSQYWGGAEKLFF.